This T cell receptor (beta chain) was found in a study of shared clonotypes between healthy human individuals (dated by TCRdb to 2018 to 2021). Concerning the study at large: The cohort included a few men and a couple of women between 18 and 49 years of age. Per donor, leukapheresis produced somewhere between about 0.85 and 10 billion PBMCs. Different laboratories and diverse techniques were used to prepare libraries and sequence TCR repertoires, to increase sequencing depth and limit assay-specific biases. To estimate repertoire size and how much clonotype sharing occurs between individuals, the study deeply sequenced the blood TCR repertoires of five healthy adults. For each donor, CD4 naive and CD4 memory were each given three plates, CD8 naive was given two plates, and CD8 memory was given one plate.

Paper-wide results and their limitations: Rarefaction of sorted-subset datasets indicated incomplete sequencing despite the large sequencing depth. Because the study included a small number of donors, the genetic and exposure-history diversity represented was limited. When a few donors were compared, the shared fraction of clonotypes was about 5.4% for naive CD4, about 4% for naive CD8, 2.3% for memory CD4, and less than 0.5% for memory CD8. Compared with non-shared clonotypes, the clonotypes found in all four sorted-subset donors had higher generation probabilities. Only blood was sampled, and tissue TCR repertoires likely differ from those in blood. Larger estimated clonotype richness was generally found for naive subsets than for memory subsets. Pairwise subsampling indicated that sequencing depth was expected to affect the degree of clonotype sharing among donors.

V sheds 4 bases and J sheds 2 bases, leaving 14 bases between their ends. CDR3 length: 15 amino acids, cysteine to phenylalanine. Of the read, only the CDR3 DNA is kept; its 45 bases are in frame from base 1. CDR1 and CDR2 are read off the germline V gene as SNHLY and FYNNEI. CD8 naive samples consisted of CD45RO-negative cells that were positively selected for CCR7, yielding a CD45RA+CCR7+ population without TemRA cells. Donors were healthy HIV-negative adults with no recently reported acute infections or vaccinations. All donors were Caucasian adults living in Nashville, Tennessee, USA. Blood was obtained by leukapheresis, after which PBMCs were separated by Ficoll-Histopaque density gradient centrifugation and cryopreserved in liquid nitrogen vapor phase. Purity and quantity of every magnetically sorted T cell population were checked by analytical flow cytometry. Genomic DNA was isolated from each sorted fraction and quantified by UV absorbance on a Nanodrop 2000c.

Regarding this clone: Its antigen target is currently unknown. No quality values exist for individual bases; no much larger clone is one base distant.

TCR CDR3 regions were amplified from genomic DNA by multiplex PCR using the deep immunoSEQ assay. For each cell subset, the extracted genomic DNA was distributed evenly across all wells of several immunoSEQ 96-well plates, and each plate served as one replicate. For sorted subsets, each replicate PCR was loaded with 150 to 250 ng genomic DNA, equivalent to some 27,000 T cell genomes. Purified libraries were measured with a Qubit 3.0 fluorometer, size-checked on a Bioanalyzer 2100, and measured again with the KAPA Library Quantification kit. Every immunoSEQ 96-well plate was sequenced on a separate single-read 150-cycle Illumina NextSeq 550 flow cell. In the original analysis: Because the immunoSEQ output held only junctional sequences and lacked quality scores, the filtering could not match the filtering applied to full-length reads. To assign V/J genes and CDR3, sequences were annotated using PyIR, a Python wrapper for IgBLAST v1.9, with IMGT germline references. Any read was removed if the V/J assignment was weak (E-value above 1e-6), the CDR3 was missing, or the read contained stop codons, out-of-frame junctions, or ambiguous translated residues. V3J clonotypes were defined as sequences sharing an identical inferred V gene, J gene, and CDR3 amino acid sequence. Percentage overlap between repertoires was calculated by dividing the number of shared unique clonotypes by the size of the smaller repertoire. Richness of each repertoire was evaluated using RTK rarefaction, the Chao1 estimator, and Recon v2.1 estimates of unobserved clonotypes. For all TCRbeta clonotypes obtained by the gDNA method from a few donors, generation probabilities were computed with OLGA. TCRdb took over this immuneACCESS table, retaining in-frame rearrangements with V and J assigned. Such tables are incomplete; in checked studies, under half of the missing clones stem from an unresolved V gene, and the remainder is unexplained. V and J calls and clone size follow that table, whereas D and trimming were derived from the DNA. This sample lists about 2.2 million clones; around 93% were detected once. The ten largest account for about 1.7% of the sample.

The sequencing sample was made of naive CD8+ T cells from PBMCs. The cell subset or site label on this specimen signifies: CD45RA+CCR7+. The clonotype was recovered from a man aged 18-30 years in good health. Some clones in this sample may be carry-over from other donors' samples. This receptor chain uses TRBV2 and TRBJ1-1; tentative D gene TRBD1, with 5 bases matching. The DNA sequence is as follows: TGTGCCAGCAGTGGATGGGAAAGGGGAAACACTGAAGCTTTCTTT. Translated, this gives CASSGWERGNTEAFF.